These T cell receptor beta chains were read from a single sample in a study of GPR56 and killer-like receptors on CD4 memory cells. Each CDR3 protein gets one entry in TCRdb, which reprocessed the reads and gives no DNA. The listing contains some 2,000 distinct CDR3 sequences. The sample comprised memory CD4+ T cells from blood. The receptors originated from a human donor in good health. CDR3s include the opening cysteine and the closing phenylalanine or tryptophan. Fields, in order: J gene, V gene, clone size, CDR3 protein. Where a row states a size, it is once, few, many or the class of an expanded clone; other rows omit it.

TRBJ2-1,TRBV9,-,CASSVSSGGGYNEQFF
TRBJ2-1,TRBV19,medium-sized,CASSIGQYNEQFF
TRBJ1-1,TRBV19,medium-sized,CASSPYGSPGRNTEAFF
TRBJ1-1,TRBV2,-,CASRDRENTEAFF
TRBJ2-3,TRBV18,medium-sized,CASSLGLAGTDTQYF
TRBJ2-1,TRBV20-1,-,CSASGTSGRGGFYNEQFF
TRBJ2-1,TRBV7-2,large,CASSSQGGSYNEQFF
TRBJ2-7,TRBV6-6,medium-sized,CASSGRTQKFYEQYF
TRBJ1-2,TRBV28,large,CASSLATGPYGYTF
TRBJ1-1,TRBV6-1,medium-sized,CASSESRQALAEAFF
TRBJ2-1,TRBV6-6,large,CASSLGTSWNNEQFF
TRBJ1-1,TRBV20-1,-,CSARQVGGVDTEAFF
TRBJ2-7,TRBV18,-,CASSPQGSAYEQYF
TRBJ2-5,TRBV6-2/TRBV6-3,large,CASRKASGRQETQYF
TRBJ1-1,TRBV28,medium-sized,CASSAGTRRRNTEAFF
TRBJ2-3,TRBV10-1,-,CASRGQGFDTQYF
TRBJ2-7,TRBV24-1,medium-sized,CATSDPGGGRNEQYF
TRBJ1-2,TRBV7-2,large,CASSQGAWGYTF
TRBJ2-5,TRBV14,-,CASSQVFGQGQTQYF
TRBJ2-7,TRBV18,-,CASSPRLSSYEQYF
TRBJ2-5,TRBV18,-,CASSPDRVFTETQYF
TRBJ1-2,TRBV20-1,-,CSARDPSGIRFLYGYTF
TRBJ2-1,TRBV28,medium-sized,CASSLRPSGSHYNEQFF
TRBJ2-7,TRBV10-3,-,CAISESGEFRVYEQYF
TRBJ2-1,TRBV9,medium-sized,CASSAPGGSYNEQFF
TRBJ2-2,TRBV5-4,medium-sized,CASSFGGASDTGELFF
TRBJ2-7,TRBV6-5,medium-sized,CASNPPGRTYEQYF
TRBJ1-2,TRBV18,medium-sized,CASSLSSGGQGAKNYGYTF
TRBJ2-7,TRBV29-1,medium-sized,CSGGIGIYEQYF
TRBJ2-7,TRBV12-3/TRBV12-4,medium-sized,CASSFRGGYEQYF
TRBJ1-3,TRBV12-3/TRBV12-4,-,CASRGTGRGGNTIYF
TRBJ2-7,TRBV5-4,medium-sized,CASSLGLAGGQSEQYF
TRBJ2-3,TRBV28,medium-sized,CASSLYGLGTQYF
TRBJ1-4,TRBV12-3/TRBV12-4,-,CASSKDYGTAVATNEKLFF